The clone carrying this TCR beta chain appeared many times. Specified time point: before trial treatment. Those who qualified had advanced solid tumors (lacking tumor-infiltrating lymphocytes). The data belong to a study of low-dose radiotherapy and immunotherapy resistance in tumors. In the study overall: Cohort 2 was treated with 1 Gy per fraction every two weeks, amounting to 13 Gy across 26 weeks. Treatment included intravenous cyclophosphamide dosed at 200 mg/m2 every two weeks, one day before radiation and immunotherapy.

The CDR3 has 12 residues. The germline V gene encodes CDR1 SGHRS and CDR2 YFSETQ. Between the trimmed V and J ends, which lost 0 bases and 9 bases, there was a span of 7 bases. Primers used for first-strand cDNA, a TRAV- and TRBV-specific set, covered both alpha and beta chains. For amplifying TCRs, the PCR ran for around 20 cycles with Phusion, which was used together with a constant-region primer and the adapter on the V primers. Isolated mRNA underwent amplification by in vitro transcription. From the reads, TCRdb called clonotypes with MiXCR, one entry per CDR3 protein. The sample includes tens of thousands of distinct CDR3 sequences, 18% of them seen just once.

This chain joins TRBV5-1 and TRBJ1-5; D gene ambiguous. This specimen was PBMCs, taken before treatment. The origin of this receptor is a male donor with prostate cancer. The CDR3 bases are TGCGCCAGCAGCTTGGATGCGGGGCCCCAGCATTTT. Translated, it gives CASSLDAGPQHF. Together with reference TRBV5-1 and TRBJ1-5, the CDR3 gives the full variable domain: KAGVTQTPRYLIKTRGQQVTLSCSPISGHRSVSWYQQTPGQGLQFLFEYFSETQRNKGNFPGRFSGRQFSNSRSEMNVSTLELGDSALYLCASSLDAGPQHFGDGTRLSIL.